The entry below describes one T cell receptor beta chain. The assay was immunoSEQ multiplex PCR, and TCRdb's table has in-frame clones only and misses some. This table has 550,000 to 600,000 clones, 95% to 98% appearing once. The data originate from a study of shared clonotypes between healthy human individuals. CD8 cells classed as naive were CD45RO-negative and positively selected for CCR7, excluding terminally differentiated effector memory CD45RA+ cells. The junction had 6 bases not matched to a gene; V was cut back by 7 bases and J by 2 bases. In germline, CDR1 is ENHRY, CDR2 SYGVKD. The CDR3 runs 15 residues.

This receptor was taken from a man younger than 40 in good health. Input material: naive CD8+ T cells sorted from blood. The chain links TRBV10-3 to TRBJ1-1; 11 positions agree with TRBD1. Written as DNA, the CDR3 is TGTGCCATCATCACAGGGACAGGGGGTAACACTGAAGCTTTCTTT. Encoded protein: CAIITGTGGNTEAFF.